A selection of T cell receptor beta chains follows, all from one sample in a study of long-term antiretroviral therapy in people with HIV. Assay: immunoSEQ multiplex PCR; the TCRdb copy retains only in-frame clones and omits some. Among 35,000 to 40,000 clones, roughly 94% were seen once, and the ten largest hold around 3.3%. This material consisted of unsorted PBMCs, taken 4.1 years after starting antiretroviral therapy. The receptors were sampled from a woman aged 50 to 60 with HIV. Each CDR3 is given with its conserved first and last residue. D genes are given only for firm matches. Size is stated for part of the rows, as once, few or many counts, or as a class when the clone is expanded.

d_call	clone_size	j_call	v_call	cdr3_nt	cdr3_aa
TRBD1	once	TRBJ1-2	TRBV4-2	TGTGCCAGCAGCCAAGACTCGTATACAGGGGATTATGGCTACACCTTC	CASSQDSYTGDYGYTF
-	-	TRBJ2-5	TRBV5-8	TGTGCCAGCAGCTCCCAAGAGACCCAGTACTTC	CASSSQETQYF
TRBD1	-	TRBJ1-1	TRBV9	TGTGCCAGCAGCCCCTATCCGGGACAGGGTATGACTGAAGCTTTCTTT	CASSPYPGQGMTEAFF
-	-	TRBJ2-2	TRBV4-2	TGTGCCAGCAGCCACCTACAGGCCCGCACCGGGGAGCTGTTTTTT	CASSHLQARTGELFF
-	-	TRBJ2-5	TRBV6-6	TGTGCCAGCAGTTACTCTCGAGAGACCCAGTACTTC	CASSYSRETQYF
-	once	TRBJ1-5	TRBV2	TGTGCCAGCAATCAGGGTGGCAATCAGCCCCAGCATTTT	CASNQGGNQPQHF
-	-	TRBJ1-1	TRBV18	TGTGCCAGCTCATTGACAGGCGGAGCCTTGAACACTGAAGCTTTCTTT	CASSLTGGALNTEAFF
-	-	TRBJ1-1	TRBV9	TGTGCCAGCAGCGGAGGGGAGAGATCTCATACTGAAGCTTTCTTT	CASSGGERSHTEAFF
-	-	TRBJ1-1	TRBV30	TGTGCCGGAACGGGACTCCCTTGGGCTGAAGCTTTCTTT	CAGTGLPWAEAFF
TRBD1	-	TRBJ1-3	TRBV15	TGTGCCACCAGCAGGGTAGACAGGGCCTCTGGAAACACCATATATTTT	CATSRVDRASGNTIYF
-	-	TRBJ2-3	TRBV7-2	TGTGCCAGCAGCTTAGATCCCACAGATACGCAGTATTTT	CASSLDPTDTQYF
TRBD2	-	TRBJ2-5	TRBV9	TGTGCCAGCAGCGTAGCCCCACTAGCGGGGGGTCAAGAGACCCAGTACTTC	CASSVAPLAGGQETQYF
-	-	TRBJ1-4	TRBV2	TGTGCCAGCACTGCACGTCAAGTAAGGATCAATGAAAAACTGTTTTTT	CASTARQVRINEKLFF
-	-	TRBJ2-7	TRBV5-1	TGCGCCAGCAGCTTGAGCTTATCCTACGAGCAGTACTTC	CASSLSLSYEQYF
-	-	TRBJ1-2	TRBV29-1	TGCAGCGTTGTAAGGCCTAACTATGGCTACACCTTC	CSVVRPNYGYTF
-	-	TRBJ2-7	TRBV4-1	TGCGCCAGCAGCCAAATGACCGGACCGGGCGAGCAGTACTTC	CASSQMTGPGEQYF
-	few	TRBJ1-2	TRBV25-1	TGTGCCAGCAGTCCATCAGGGACTAACTATGGCTACACCTTC	CASSPSGTNYGYTF
-	-	TRBJ1-5	TRBV30	TGTGCCTGGATGGGGCAGGGAGGTAGTCAGCCCCAGCATTTT	CAWMGQGGSQPQHF
-	-	TRBJ2-2	TRBV2	TGTGCCAGCAGTCCAGGGGTCGACACCGGGGAGCTGTTTTTT	CASSPGVDTGELFF
-	-	TRBJ2-7	TRBV6-1	TGTGCCAGCAGTGAAAAGAGGGAAGACAGGCTCGTTCAGTCCTCGAGGTTCTACGAGCAGTACTTC	CASSEKREDRLVQSSRFYEQYF
-	-	TRBJ1-3	TRBV12-5	TGTGCTAGTGGCCGGGAAGGAAACACCATATATTTT	CASGREGNTIYF
TRBD2	-	TRBJ2-5	TRBV6-6	TGTGCCAGCAGTTACTCACTAGCGGGGGTGGAGACCCAGTACTTC	CASSYSLAGVETQYF
-	once	TRBJ2-7	TRBV6-1	TGTGCCAGCAGTGACACGATATACGAGCAGTACTTC	CASSDTIYEQYF
-	-	TRBJ2-6	TRBV11-2	TGTGCCAGCCAACGCCCTAACCCCTCTGGGGCCAACGTCCTGACTTTC	CASQRPNPSGANVLTF
-	-	TRBJ1-5	TRBV6-6	TGTGCCAGCAGTTACTCGATAGGGGGGGCTCAGCCCCAGCATTTT	CASSYSIGGAQPQHF
TRBD1	-	TRBJ2-7	TRBV2	TGTGCCAGCAGTGATGGGGGACAGGGATACTACGAGCAGTACTTC	CASSDGGQGYYEQYF
-	-	TRBJ1-1	TRBV30	TGTGCCTGGAGTGATCAGTTGAACACTGAAGCTTTCTTT	CAWSDQLNTEAFF
-	-	TRBJ2-7	TRBV5-1	TGCGCCAGCAGCTTGGGGACACGAACCTACGAGCAGTACTTC	CASSLGTRTYEQYF
-	-	TRBJ2-2	TRBV4-3	TGCGCCAGCAGCCAAGATCGTATTCGTCGCACCGGGGAGCTGTTTTTT	CASSQDRIRRTGELFF
-	-	TRBJ1-5	TRBV6-5	TGTGCCAGCAGTTTTAAGGCAGGGTATCAGCCCCAGCATTTT	CASSFKAGYQPQHF
-	once	TRBJ2-2	TRBV4-1	TGCGCCAGCAGCGGCAGGCCGAACACCGGGGAGCTGTTTTTT	CASSGRPNTGELFF
-	once	TRBJ2-5	TRBV6-5	TGTGCCAGCAGTTACAGGGAACCGGCAGAGACCCAGTACTTC	CASSYREPAETQYF
-	few	TRBJ2-7	TRBV7-3	TGTGCCAGCAGCCAAGACAAGGCCCCTCTCTACGAGCAGTACTTC	CASSQDKAPLYEQYF
-	-	TRBJ1-4	TRBV6-4	TGTGCCAGCAGTGCCCAGTTAGGGATTGGTGAAAAACTGTTTTTT	CASSAQLGIGEKLFF
-	once	TRBJ1-4	TRBV28	TGTGCCAGCAGTTTAAGTTTGTATGAAAAACTGTTTTTT	CASSLSLYEKLFF
TRBD2	-	TRBJ2-1	TRBV7-2	TGTGCCAGCAGCCTAAGGCCGGCTAGCGGGCCGAGCTCCTACAATGAGCAGTTCTTC	CASSLRPASGPSSYNEQFF
-	-	TRBJ1-2	TRBV30	TGTGCCTGGGGACAGCCGCGGGGTTACACCTTC	CAWGQPRGYTF
-	once	TRBJ2-6	TRBV7-8	TGTGCCAGCAGCCCTCCGGGGCTTGATTTCTCTGGGGCCAACGTCCTGACTTTC	CASSPPGLDFSGANVLTF
-	-	TRBJ1-5	TRBV5-1	TGCGCCAGCAGCTTTGGAACTCAGGGGCAGCCCCAGCATTTT	CASSFGTQGQPQHF
TRBD1	-	TRBJ2-3	TRBV15	TGTGCCACCAGCAGAGGTAAATCCCCGGGACAGGGGTTGCGAGATACGCAGTATTTT	CATSRGKSPGQGLRDTQYF
-	-	TRBJ1-3	TRBV6-5	TGTGCCAGCAGTTACAGAGGAGGCACTGGAAACACCATATATTTT	CASSYRGGTGNTIYF
-	-	TRBJ2-3	TRBV19	TGTGCCAGTAAAGGGTTAGGCACAGATACGCAGTATTTT	CASKGLGTDTQYF